This T cell receptor (beta chain) was profiled in a study of blood T cell repertoires in COVID-19. A word on this clone: Other nucleotide sequences in the sample specify the same CDR3.

Repertoires were generated with immunoSEQ multiplex PCR, while TCRdb's copy carries only in-frame clones and drops some. The data show 45,000 to 65,000 clones, around 80% seen once. CDR3 size: 13 residues. Germline CDR1 and CDR2: SEHNR and FQNEAQ (reference sequence). V dropped 5 bases and J dropped 3 bases, with 11 bases sitting between them. Sequenced sample: peripheral blood. This chain joins TRBV7-9 and TRBJ2-7, with D possibly matching TRBD1 (5 bases). This TCR was sampled from a man between 60 and 70 years old with acute or convalescent COVID-19. This CDR3 reads CASSPDSSYEQYF. The CDR3 nucleotides are TGTGCCAGCAGCCCCGACAGTAGCTACGAGCAGTACTTC.